This T cell receptor (beta chain) was profiled in a study of CD8 T cells in Susac syndrome. Study-level points and caveats: The relatively small number of individuals in the TCR sequencing and HLA analysis was acknowledged by the study.

CD8+ and CD4+ T cells from blood underwent TCR beta sequencing, which was carried out in a high-throughput format. The patients serving as multiple sclerosis controls were treatment-naive. They had stable or active relapsing-remitting disease and fulfilled revised McDonald criteria. V lost 6 bases, J lost 4 bases, and 8 bases stayed unmatched. Germline loops: CDR1 MDHEN, CDR2 SYDVKM. This CDR3 comprises 14 residues. Reverse transcription of roughly 0.5 to 1 ug RNA was performed with random hexamers. The method of amplification for TCR beta CDR3 was immunoSEQ multiplex PCR, covering 54 Vbeta and 13 Jbeta. One entry per CDR3 protein results from TCRdb running MiXCR on the immunoSEQ multiplex PCR reads. The sample has about 160,000 distinct CDR3 sequences, approximately 94% seen once. For this clonotype: Its antigen is as yet unknown.

This sequence originates from a human donor with multiple sclerosis. The chain employs TRBV28 and TRBJ1-2, with 7 positions matching TRBD1. The sequenced material came from CD4+ T cells from PBMCs. CDR3 sequence (DNA): TGTGCCAGCAGCCTTAACGGACAGGCCTATGGCTACACCTTC. Translating it yields CASSLNGQAYGYTF.